The 31 T cell receptor beta chains listed next were all sequenced from one sample in a study of molecular identifiers for immune sequencing clone quantification (dated by TCRdb to the late 2010s). Receptors were amplified or captured by PCR. Sequencing instrument: Illumina HiSeq 4000. TCRdb redid the processing of the public reads, applying fastp at Q25 and MiXCR, and retained in-frame beta chains. Entries that share a CDR3 protein sequence are merged under the most common genes and DNA. Within this sample are roughly 86,000 distinct CDR3 sequences, with 19% of them counted one time only. The ten largest clones take up 0.75% to 0.95% of the sample. Sample: naive CD8+ T cells from blood, with Jurkat cell RNA spiked in. In the paper's terms, the cell subset or site label means: FACS-sorted CD8+CD4-CCR7+CD45RA+ naive T cells. The receptors here all came from a human donor in good health. Some libraries in this study had Jurkat cell RNA spiked in.

A note on this clonotype: Just one base apart from a much larger clone, this may be a read error. The CDR3 carries no conserved terminal phenylalanine or tryptophan, so it likely arises from a read error. This chain links TRBV27 with TRBJ1-4, with 7 positions matching TRBD1. Trimming cost V 5 bases and J 6 bases; bases outside gene matches: 9. The germline CDR1 and CDR2 sequences are MNHEY and SMNVEV (reference sequence). The CDR3 sequence is 15 residues long. The CDR3 spells CASSPRTGEYEKLFV. CDR3 nucleotide sequence: TGTGCCAGCAGTCCCCGGACAGGAGAATATGAAAAACTGTTTGTT.

This clonotype was recorded many times. The chain joins TRBV6-5 to TRBJ1-1; possible D gene TRBD1, 5 bases. Trimming took 0 bases from V and 5 from J, leaving 13 bases between them. Looked up from germline, CDR1 is MNHEY and CDR2 is SVGAGI. The CDR3 totals 15 residues. The DNA for the CDR3 is TGTGCCAGCAGTTACTCCCGGGGGGGTTTAACTGAAGCTTTCTTT. It specifies CASSYSRGGLTEAFF.

This clonotype was found many times. The J gene is TRBJ2-3, the V gene TRBV19; possibly TRBD1 for D (5 bases). This CDR3 spans 10 amino acids. CDR1 is LNHDA and CDR2 is SQIVND in the germline V gene (reference sequence). Trimming left V 7 bases short and J 6 bases short, with 5 bases between. CDR3 amino acids: CASKGDTQYF. The CDR3 DNA reads as TGTGCCAGTAAGGGGGATACGCAGTATTTT.

This clonotype was detected ten times or more. This chain uses TRBV9 with TRBJ2-7; D ambiguous. Trimming took off 4 bases at V and 4 bases at J, with 15 bases between the two ends. The CDR3 loop spans 14 amino acids. Germline assignment: CDR1 SGDLS and CDR2 YYNGEE. CDR3: CASSPASGPYEQYF. The DNA of the CDR3 is TGTGCCAGCAGCCCAGCATCAGGCCCTTACGAGCAGTACTTC.

This clonotype has only one observation. An end of the junction differs from the germline gene, which may be a read error. V and J are TRBV6-2 or TRBV6-3 and TRBJ2-1, with a weak D call TRBD1 (6 bases). Germline lookup yields CDR1 MNHEY and CDR2 SVGEGT. CDR3 length: 12 residues. The CDR3: CASSWTVNEQLF. CDR3 DNA: TGTGCCAGCAGTTGGACAGTCAATGAGCAGCTCTTC.

This clonotype was seen repeatedly, ten times or more. The V call is TRBV9, the J call TRBJ2-7; D uncertain. Trimming left V 4 bases short and J 1 base short, with 9 bases between. Germline assignment: CDR1 SGDLS and CDR2 YYNGEE. The CDR3 is 13 amino acids. The CDR3 bases are TGTGCCAGCAGCCCGTGGGGATCCTACGAGCAGTACTTC. It translates to CASSPWGSYEQYF.

The table lists this clonotype with many counts. This chain connects TRBV7-9 to TRBJ1-6; D not resolved. The V end was cut by 5 bases, the J end by 8 bases, with 7 bases between. The CDR3 sequence is 12 residues long. CDR1 is SEHNR and CDR2 is FQNEAQ in the germline V gene (reference sequence). The CDR3 spells CASSPGYSPLHF. The DNA of the CDR3 is TGTGCCAGCAGCCCCGGGTATTCACCCCTCCACTTT.

This clonotype was detected only a few times. A read error may produce the germline difference seen at one junction end. V and J are TRBV20-1 and TRBJ1-5, with D unclear. Germline CDR1 reads DFQATT; CDR2 reads SNEGSKA (reference sequence). The length of the CDR3 is 13 residues. The CDR3 protein is CSAPDDGNQTQHF. CDR3 coding DNA: TGCAGTGCCCCTGACGACGGGAATCAGACCCAGCACTTT.

Many counts were recorded for this clonotype. This sequence joins TRBV13 and TRBJ2-7, with 8 nucleotides matching TRBD2. This CDR3 contains 15 residues. CDR1 and CDR2 (germline): PRHDT, FYEKMQ (reference sequence). The J segment lost 5 bases and the V segment lost 4 bases, leaving 10 bases of the junction unmatched. DNA for the CDR3: TGTGCCAGCAGCTCTCTCGGGGGACTAGGTAACGAGCAGTACTTC. This sequence encodes CASSSLGGLGNEQYF.

The rearrangement links TRBV6-1 to TRBJ1-5; 7 nucleotides agree with TRBD1. The germline V gene has CDR1 MNHNS and CDR2 SASEGT. The length of the CDR3 is 16 residues. The V segment lost 2 bases and the J segment 4 bases; nucleotides outside the gene matches: 8. The CDR3 nucleotides are TGTGCCAGCAGTGAATATGAGGGGGCAGGGAATCAGCCCCAGCATTTT. Amino acids: CASSEYEGAGNQPQHF.

There are many counts of this clonotype. CDR3 loop: CASSLVTGNPYNEQFF. Written as DNA, the CDR3 is TGCGCCAGCAGCTTGGTAACAGGGAATCCCTACAATGAGCAGTTCTTC. The chain employs TRBV5-1 and TRBJ2-1, with D tentatively TRBD1 (6 bases). There are 16 residues in the CDR3. The germline V gene has CDR1 SGHRS and CDR2 YFSETQ. V lost 0 bases and J 2 bases, leaving 12 bases between the germline ends.

In its sample, this clonotype was seen many times. The chain has TRBV5-1 and TRBJ2-3; D gene ambiguous. CDR1 is SGHRS, CDR2 YFSETQ, per germline. The CDR3 is 14 residues long. The V and J ends lost 0 bases and 0 bases respectively, with 5 bases between them. The CDR3 reads CASSLDGSTDTQYF. In nucleotides, the CDR3 is TGCGCCAGCAGCTTGGACGGCAGCACAGATACGCAGTATTTT. Using reference TRBV5-1 and TRBJ2-3 for the parts outside the CDR3, the full variable domain is KAGVTQTPRYLIKTRGQQVTLSCSPISGHRSVSWYQQTPGQGLQFLFEYFSETQRNKGNFPGRFSGRQFSNSRSEMNVSTLELGDSALYLCASSLDGSTDTQYFGPGTRLTVL.

The chain links TRBV15 to TRBJ2-2, with D possibly TRBD2 on 5 matching bases. Germline-derived CDR1 and CDR2 are LNHNV and YYDKDF (reference sequence). This CDR3 region has 14 residues. V was clipped by 11 bases and J by 5 bases, with 18 bases between them. The CDR3 DNA follows: TGTGCCGCCGCCGGAGGAATTAGTACCGGGGAGCTGTTTTTT. Translated, it gives CAAAGGISTGELFF.

In this sample, this clonotype turned up many times. The CDR3 spells CSARAPGPRSYEQYF. DNA for the CDR3: TGCAGTGCTAGAGCCCCAGGGCCCCGCTCCTACGAGCAGTACTTC. The V call is TRBV20-1, the J call TRBJ2-7; the D gene is possibly TRBD1 (5 bases). Germline V CDR1 and CDR2: DFQATT, SNEGSKA (reference sequence). There are 15 residues in the CDR3. V was cut by 1 base and J by 0 bases, with 13 bases left in between.

This clonotype has at least ten counts. This chain connects TRBV30 to TRBJ2-1, with D hard to call. Trimming removed 3 bases at V and 15 bases at J, with 21 bases between. This CDR3 region has 13 residues. Germline-derived CDR1 and CDR2 are GTSNPN and SVGIG (reference sequence). CDR3 sequence: CAWSAEAALVMFF. CDR3 DNA sequence: TGTGCCTGGAGCGCCGAGGCTGCCCTGGTTATGTTCTTC.

A note on this clonotype: A much larger clone differs by one base, so this may be a read error. This chain connects TRBV30 to TRBJ2-1; D is possibly TRBD2 (6 bases). Germline loops: CDR1 GTSNPN, CDR2 SVGIG (reference sequence). The CDR3 runs to 14 residues. The CDR3 region has the DNA TGTACCTGGAGTGGACTACTTACCTACAATGAGCAGTTCTTC. This codes for CTWSGLLTYNEQFF.

This clonotype appeared many times. One junction end does not reproduce the germline sequence, and a read error may be involved. V gene TRBV7-9 combines with J gene TRBJ2-5; D is unclear. CDR3 length: 13 amino acids. Germline CDR1 SEHNR, CDR2 FQNEAQ (reference sequence). The CDR3 DNA follows: TGTGCCAGCAGCCCCGTAGCACAAGAGGCCCAGTACTTC. This encodes CASSPVAQEAQYF.

The rearrangement uses TRBV27 and TRBJ2-3; 7 nucleotides match TRBD2. This CDR3 has 14 amino acids. V dropped 6 bases and J dropped 1; count of bases not matched to a gene: 4. CDR1 is MNHEY, CDR2 SMNVEV, per germline (reference sequence). The CDR3 sequence is CASSPTSGTDTQYF. CDR3 sequence (DNA): TGTGCCAGCAGCCCAACTAGCGGCACAGATACGCAGTATTTT.

On this clonotype: This may be a read error, as it is one base from a much larger clone. This chain links TRBV7-6 with TRBJ2-2; tentative D call: TRBD2 (5 bases). Germline CDR1 and CDR2: SGHVS and FNYEAQ. The CDR3 length is 12 residues. CDR3 amino acids: CASRTTTGEPFF. CDR3 DNA sequence: TGTGCCAGTCGGACCACTACCGGGGAGCCGTTTTTT.

As concerns this clonotype: This may arise from a read error, as a much more abundant clone is one base away. The CDR3 reads CAWEPNRGDYSYTF. In DNA form, the CDR3 reads TGTGCCTGGGAACCGAACAGGGGAGACTATAGCTACACCTTC. The chain couples TRBV30 to TRBJ1-2; 7 bases agree with TRBD1. Germline V lookup: CDR1 GTSNPN, CDR2 SVGIG (reference sequence). The CDR3 sequence is 14 residues long.

This clonotype appeared many times. The chain joins TRBV7-9 to TRBJ2-7; 7 bases agree with TRBD1. Per the germline V gene, CDR1 is SEHNR and CDR2 is FQNEAQ (reference sequence). The ends lost 5 bases at V and 2 bases at J; junction bases unmatched: 6. The CDR3 is made up of 14 amino acids. The CDR3 sequence is CASSPGDRAYEQYF. Written as DNA, the CDR3 is TGTGCCAGCAGCCCCGGGGACAGAGCCTACGAGCAGTACTTC. Drawing the rest from reference TRBV7-9 and TRBJ2-7, the complete variable domain is DTGVSQNPRHKITKRGQNVTFRCDPISEHNRLYWYRQTLGQGPEFLTYFQNEAQLEKSRLLSDRFSAERPKGSFSTLEIQRTEQGDSAMYLCASSPGDRAYEQYFGPGTRLTVT.

This clonotype was found many times. Here the CDR3 reads CASSSLTPSGAGAGGELFF. As DNA, the CDR3 is TGTGCCAGCAGCTCTTTGACCCCTTCCGGGGCGGGAGCCGGTGGGGAGCTGTTTTTT. V and J are TRBV27 and TRBJ2-2, with 7 bases matching TRBD2. Per the germline V gene, CDR1 is MNHEY and CDR2 is SMNVEV (reference sequence). This CDR3 has 19 residues. Trimming took 6 bases from V and 8 from J; bases not matched to a gene: 24.

The table lists this clonotype with many counts. The DNA of the CDR3 is TGTGCCAGCAGTTTCGCCCTCGGGGCGGGGTCACCCCTCCACTTT. Translation: CASSFALGAGSPLHF. This chain uses TRBV28 with TRBJ1-6; D is possibly TRBD1 (5 bases). The V end lost 3 bases, the J end lost 10 bases, and 16 bases lay between the germline ends. Germline lookup yields CDR1 MDHEN and CDR2 SYDVKM. The CDR3 length is 15 residues.

This clonotype was recorded at least ten times. This chain connects TRBV4-3 to TRBJ1-5; no definite D call. V was cut by 4 bases and J by 4 bases, with 14 bases left in between. Germline V gene data show CDR1 as LGHNA and CDR2 as YSLEER. There are 15 residues in the CDR3. CDR3 sequence (DNA): TGCGCCAGCAGCCCAGAAACCAGTCTGAATCAGCCCCAGCATTTT. It translates to CASSPETSLNQPQHF.

This clonotype was seen many times. The chain is built from TRBV7-9 and TRBJ1-6; a possible D gene is TRBD1 (6 bases). This CDR3 is built from 13 residues. Trimming removed 5 bases from V and 16 bases from J, with 18 bases in between. Germline CDR1 reads SEHNR; CDR2 reads FQNEAQ (reference sequence). DNA of the CDR3: TGTGCCAGCAGCCCACAACAGGGCATCCCTCTCCACTTT. Protein: CASSPQQGIPLHF. Filled out from reference TRBV7-9 and TRBJ1-6, the complete variable domain reads DTGVSQNPRHKITKRGQNVTFRCDPISEHNRLYWYRQTLGQGPEFLTYFQNEAQLEKSRLLSDRFSAERPKGSFSTLEIQRTEQGDSAMYLCASSPQQGIPLHFGNGTRLTVT.

The J gene is TRBJ2-2, the V gene TRBV24-1, with 10 bases aligning to TRBD2. This CDR3 spans 18 amino acids. The germline V gene has CDR1 KGHDR and CDR2 SFDVKD. Trimming cost V 3 bases and J 10 bases; bases outside gene matches: 16. CDR3 nucleotides: TGTGCCACCAGTGATGCCCGGCTAGCGGGAGCTAATCCCGAGGAGCTGTTTTTT. Its protein product is CATSDARLAGANPEELFF.

This clonotype has ten or more counts. V is TRBV6-6 and J is TRBJ2-1; a weak D match, TRBD2 (5 bases). Trimming removed 5 bases from V and 9 bases from J, with 14 bases in between. The CDR3 has 13 residues. Germline assignment: CDR1 MNHNY and CDR2 SVGAGI (reference sequence). The CDR3 spells CASSHTLAGEQFF. In DNA form, the CDR3 reads TGTGCCAGCAGTCACACCCTAGCCGGTGAGCAGTTCTTC.

This clonotype was observed many times. The chain recombines TRBV30 with TRBJ2-2; tentative D call: TRBD2 (5 bases). The germline gives CDR1 GTSNPN, CDR2 SVGIG (reference sequence). The CDR3 covers 13 residues. Deletions cut 0 bases from V and 6 bases from J, with 8 bases between. The CDR3 nucleotides are TGTGCCTGGAGTGTACTAGGGCCCGGGGAGCTGTTTTTT. It encodes CAWSVLGPGELFF.

This clonotype appeared many times. The rearrangement joins TRBV6-5 to TRBJ1-5; D ambiguous. The CDR3 runs 15 residues. The V end was cut by 6 bases, the J end by 0 bases, with 12 bases between. Germline V gives CDR1 MNHEY, CDR2 SVGAGI. In DNA, the CDR3 is TGTGCCAGCAGACTCATCGACGATAGCAATCAGCCCCAGCATTTT. Translation: CASRLIDDSNQPQHF.

On this clonotype: This could be a read error, since a much larger clone is one nucleotide away. The chain couples TRBV6-2 or TRBV6-3 to TRBJ2-5, with D maybe TRBD1 (7 bases). Germline V gene lookup returns CDR1 MNHEY and CDR2 SVGEGT. V was pared by 2 bases and J by 7 bases, with 17 bases between. This CDR3 has 15 amino acids. As DNA, the CDR3 is TGTGCCAGCAGTTACATCCAGGGGGGATCGGGGACCCAGTACTTC. This codes for CASSYIQGGSGTQYF.

This clonotype came up many times. The J gene is TRBJ1-1, the V gene TRBV9, with 9 bases that match TRBD1. Trimming took 0 bases from V and 4 from J; bases not matched to a gene: 7. Germline assignment: CDR1 SGDLS and CDR2 YYNGEE. This CDR3 has 16 residues. The CDR3 loop reads CASSVATGGSGTEAFF. The CDR3 region has the DNA TGTGCCAGCAGCGTAGCCACAGGGGGCTCGGGCACTGAAGCTTTCTTT.